One TCR beta chain is described in this entry. PBMCs were stained for CD3, CD4 and CD8, and CD4+ and CD8+ T cells were sorted. The entry originates in a study of CD8+ T cells in alopecia areata. After isolation, RNA underwent reverse transcription to generate cDNA as the sequencing template. Clones were sequenced by immunoSEQ multiplex PCR, and TCRdb holds only the in-frame ones, with some missing. The sample includes roughly 140,000 clones, around half of them seen just once. Germline-derived CDR1 and CDR2 are SNHLY and FYNNEI. The CDR3 covers 14 residues. The J segment lost 4 bases and the V segment lost 10 bases, leaving 7 bases of the junction unmatched.

The chain combines TRBV2 with TRBJ2-1; 10 nucleotides match TRBD2. The source is a human donor with alopecia areata. This material consisted of CD8+ T cells sorted from blood, taken at week 0. CDR3 sequence (DNA): TGTGCCATATTTAGCGGGGGGAGGTACAATGAGCAGTTCTTC. It codes for CAIFSGGRYNEQFF.